This entry is about one T cell receptor (beta chain). Its antigen remains unknown. Amplification of TCR beta CDR3 regions was performed using RNA transcripts as template. An initial round of RT-PCR targeting the TCR CDR3 relied on the HTBI primer set. Each CDR3 protein gets one entry after TCRdb re-called the multiplex PCR reads with MiXCR. Of about 380,000 distinct CDR3 sequences in the sample, roughly 15% are singletons; the top ten hold about 20%. The CDR3 has 17 amino acids. Unmatched junction bases numbered 18, after V lost 4 bases and J lost 7 bases. Among ophthalmopathy patients, the Clinical Activity Score reached at least 3, the NOSPECS grade reached at least 4, and duration remained under 3 months. Uncontrolled infection, other autoimmune disease, pregnancy or lactation barred patients from enrollment. The authors obtained PBMCs from about 9 ml of fresh peripheral blood. The data stem from a study of T cells in Graves' hyperthyroidism and ophthalmopathy.

Findings and caveats of the study: It was a median about 6 months before onset that the model predicted ophthalmopathy.

The sequence came from a woman in her twenties or thirties with Graves' ophthalmopathy. V and J are TRBV12-3 or TRBV12-4 and TRBJ1-2, with 7 bases matching TRBD1. The source material was blood. Here the CDR3 reads CASSSRQGTSFEGGYTF. CDR3 sequence (DNA): TGTGCCAGCAGTTCCAGACAGGGTACGTCGTTTGAAGGTGGCTACACCTTC.